These 18 T cell receptor beta chains came from one sample sequenced in a study of neurological immune-mediated disorders. TCRdb analysed the 5' RACE reads with MiXCR anew, one entry per CDR3 protein. Counted here are about 120,000 distinct CDR3 sequences, more than 2.5% occurring once; the ten biggest clones make up 1% to 1.5%. Sequenced material: PBMCs. These receptors all come from a woman aged 30 to 39 with multiple sclerosis.

In its sample, this clonotype was seen many times. The chain combines TRBV5-5 with TRBJ2-7; D is tentatively TRBD1 or TRBD2 (5 bases each). The CDR3 runs to 14 residues. The germline CDR1 and CDR2 sequences are SGHKS and YYEKEE (reference sequence). The V end lost 0 bases, the J end lost 6 bases, and 13 bases lay between the germline ends. CDR3 nucleotides: TGTGCCAGCAGCTTGGCGTCCTGGGGGACCGAGCAGTACTTC. Amino acids: CASSLASWGTEQYF.

This clonotype was counted at least ten times. This chain links TRBV5-6 with TRBJ1-1; D perhaps matches TRBD1 (6 bases). Trimming left V 2 bases short and J 8 bases short, with 16 bases between. This CDR3 comprises 14 residues. Germline CDR1 reads SGHDT; CDR2 reads YYEEEE. Written as DNA, the CDR3 is TGTGCCAGCAGCTTCGGGGGCATAACGGGAGAAGCTTTCTTT. This translates into CASSFGGITGEAFF.

This clonotype was recorded many times. This chain links TRBV7-2 with TRBJ2-2; 7 nucleotides align to TRBD1. This CDR3 spans 15 amino acids. Germline trimming cut 5 bases from V and 7 bases from J; bases unmatched to any gene: 10. Germline V gene lookup returns CDR1 SGHTA and CDR2 FQGNSA. Here the CDR3 reads CASSHRQGSLGELFF. The CDR3 region has the DNA TGTGCCAGCAGCCATAGACAGGGTAGCCTCGGGGAGCTGTTTTTT.

The sample holds many counts of this clonotype. The chain carries TRBV10-3 and TRBJ2-4; 8 bases match TRBD1. The germline gives CDR1 ENHRY, CDR2 SYGVKD. This CDR3 has 14 residues. V trimming: 3 bases; J trimming: 8 bases; junction bases outside the gene matches: 6. DNA of the CDR3: TGTGCCATCAGTGACCCGACAGGGGTAGACATTCAGTACTTC. It yields the protein CAISDPTGVDIQYF.

This clonotype showed up many times. The V and J genes are TRBV28 and TRBJ1-2, with TRBD1 matching 8 bases. The V segment lost 6 bases and the J segment 3 bases; nucleotides outside the gene matches: 3. The CDR3 runs 13 residues. Germline-derived CDR1 and CDR2 are MDHEN and SYDVKM. The CDR3 DNA reads as TGTGCCAGCAGGGCGGGACAGGACTATGGCTACACCTTC. It codes for CASRAGQDYGYTF.

In its sample, this clonotype was seen many times. The V and J genes are TRBV4-1 and TRBJ2-3; 8 bases agree with TRBD1. V shed 3 bases, J shed 5 bases, and the junction held 10 bases outside the gene matches. CDR1 and CDR2 from the germline V gene are MGHRA and YSYEKL. The CDR3 is made up of 16 amino acids. The CDR3 nucleotides are TGCGCCAGCAGCCAGGAGGGGTTACAGGGGGGAGATACGCAGTATTTT. It yields the protein CASSQEGLQGGDTQYF.

There are many counts of this clonotype. The rearrangement joins TRBV7-8 to TRBJ2-2, with 9 nucleotides matching TRBD1. CDR3 size: 15 residues. Germline lookup yields CDR1 SGHVS and CDR2 FQNEAQ. Trimming cost V 4 bases and J 3 bases; bases outside gene matches: 3. CDR3 sequence (DNA): TGTGCCAGCAGCTATCGGGACAGGGACACCGGGGAGCTGTTTTTT. It codes for CASSYRDRDTGELFF.

This clonotype was seen many times. The J gene is TRBJ2-5, the V gene TRBV20-1; 9 bases match TRBD2. V shed 0 bases, J shed 1 base, and the junction held 6 bases outside the gene matches. This CDR3 has 16 residues. CDR1 DFQATT and CDR2 SNEGSKA come from the germline V gene (reference sequence). This CDR3 is CSARDLAGGSQETQYF. CDR3 sequence (DNA): TGCAGTGCTAGAGATCTGGCGGGAGGGTCCCAAGAGACCCAGTACTTC.

This clonotype was counted only a few times. V gene TRBV4-3 combines with J gene TRBJ1-4, with 9 bases aligning to TRBD1. This CDR3 is 16 amino acids long. With 0 bases clipped from V and 7 bases from J, the junction kept 6 bases outside the gene matches. Germline-derived CDR1 and CDR2 are LGHNA and YSLEER. The CDR3 is CASSQDLGQGGEKLFF. The CDR3 region has the DNA TGCGCCAGCAGCCAAGATTTGGGACAGGGTGGTGAAAAACTGTTTTTT.

This clonotype turned up a few times. The gene calls are TRBV7-2 and TRBJ1-2; 7 bases are a match to TRBD1. The CDR3 is made up of 15 amino acids. Germline CDR1 and CDR2: SGHTA and FQGNSA. V trimming: 1 base; J trimming: 2 bases; junction bases outside the gene matches: 4. The CDR3 region is CASSLDRGQNYGYTF. CDR3 bases: TGTGCCAGCAGCTTAGACCGGGGACAGAACTATGGCTACACCTTC.

This clonotype was seen many times. The gene calls are TRBV4-3 and TRBJ1-6, with D possibly matching TRBD1 (6 bases). Germline assignment: CDR1 LGHNA and CDR2 YSLEER. The CDR3 runs 15 residues. V was shortened by 1 base and J by 9 bases, with 13 bases between the two germline ends. The CDR3 reads CASSQGGRGISPLHF. The CDR3 coding sequence is TGCGCCAGCAGCCAAGGGGGCAGGGGAATTTCACCCCTCCACTTT.

This clonotype has only a few counts. The chain joins TRBV3-1 to TRBJ2-2; 11 nucleotides agree with TRBD2. CDR1 LGHDT and CDR2 YNNKEL come from the germline V gene (reference sequence). This CDR3 comprises 18 residues. V was pared by 1 base and J by 0 bases, with 4 bases of the junction left unmatched. The CDR3 sequence is CASSQVAGGPPNTGELFF. The CDR3, as DNA: TGTGCCAGCAGCCAAGTAGCGGGAGGGCCCCCGAACACCGGGGAGCTGTTTTTT.

In regard to this clonotype: A much larger clone differs by one base, so this may be a read error. The CDR3 DNA follows: TGTGCCAGCAGCCCCGAAGACAGGGGCCAGAACCAGTACTTC. It translates to CASSPEDRGQNQYF. The V gene is TRBV7-9, the J gene TRBJ2-5, with TRBD1 matching over 8 bases. Germline V lookup: CDR1 SEHNR, CDR2 FQNEAQ (reference sequence). The CDR3 consists of 14 residues. Unmatched junction bases numbered 12, after V lost 5 bases and J lost 10 bases.

The table lists this clonotype with many counts. J is TRBJ2-2 and V is TRBV12-3 or TRBV12-4; 16 bases map to TRBD2. V shed 7 bases, J shed 6 bases, and the junction held 8 bases outside the gene matches. The length of the CDR3 is 17 residues. The CDR3 here is CASNLGLAGGPAGELFF. The CDR3 DNA is TGTGCCAGCAACTTGGGACTAGCGGGAGGGCCGGCCGGGGAGCTGTTTTTT.

This clonotype was observed at least ten times. This rearrangement joins TRBV9 to TRBJ2-3; unclear D gene. Germline CDR1 and CDR2: SGDLS and YYNGEE. Trimming left V 3 bases short and J 0 bases short, with 5 bases between. The CDR3 has 13 amino acids. The CDR3 spells CASSEQSTDTQYF. Written as DNA, the CDR3 is TGTGCCAGCAGCGAGCAGAGCACAGATACGCAGTATTTT.

The sample holds many counts of this clonotype. The chain combines TRBV20-1 with TRBJ2-7; D gene ambiguous. The germline V gene encodes CDR1 DFQATT and CDR2 SNEGSKA (reference sequence). The CDR3 loop spans 14 amino acids. The germline V and J ends were trimmed by 0 bases and 0 bases, with 9 bases remaining between them. The CDR3 DNA reads as TGCAGTGCTAGAGATTTTATGTTCTCCTACGAGCAGTACTTC. Amino acids: CSARDFMFSYEQYF.

In this sample, this clonotype turned up many times. The V and J genes are TRBV20-1 and TRBJ2-7; the match to TRBD2 covers 11 bases. V dropped 5 bases and J dropped 0; count of bases not matched to a gene: 6. The germline CDR1 and CDR2 sequences are DFQATT and SNEGSKA (reference sequence). The CDR3 is 15 residues long. The CDR3 bases are TGCAGTGCTCCCGGACTAGCGGGCCGCTCCTACGAGCAGTACTTC. Its protein product is CSAPGLAGRSYEQYF.

In its sample, this clonotype was seen many times. V usage is TRBV29-1 and J usage is TRBJ2-7; D gene ambiguous. Per the germline V gene, CDR1 is SQVTM and CDR2 is ANQGSEA. This CDR3 is built from 14 residues. The germline V and J ends were trimmed by 1 base and 2 bases, with 12 bases remaining between them. CDR3 in amino acids: CSVEGVGSTYEQYF. CDR3 nucleotides: TGCAGCGTTGAAGGGGTCGGCAGCACCTACGAGCAGTACTTC.